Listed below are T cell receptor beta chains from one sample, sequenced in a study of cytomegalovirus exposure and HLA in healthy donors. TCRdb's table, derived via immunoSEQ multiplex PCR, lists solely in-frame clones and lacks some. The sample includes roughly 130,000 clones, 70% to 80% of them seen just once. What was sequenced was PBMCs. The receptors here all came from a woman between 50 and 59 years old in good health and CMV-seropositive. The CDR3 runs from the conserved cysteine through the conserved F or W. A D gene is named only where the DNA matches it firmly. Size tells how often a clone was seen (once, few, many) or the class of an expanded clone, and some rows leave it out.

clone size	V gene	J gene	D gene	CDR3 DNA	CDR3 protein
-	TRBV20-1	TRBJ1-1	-	TGCAGTGCTAGGTTTGGGGGCGCGGCTTTCTTT	CSARFGGAAFF
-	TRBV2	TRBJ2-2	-	TGTGCCAGCAGTGAGCAGAGGGGGACCGGGGAGCTGTTTTTT	CASSEQRGTGELFF
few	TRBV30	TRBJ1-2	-	TGTGCCTGGAGTGTAGCCCGACAGGCCCCGGGCTACACCTTC	CAWSVARQAPGYTF
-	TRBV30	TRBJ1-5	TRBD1	TGTGCCTGGAGCTCATCAGGGGGAAATCCCCAGCATTTT	CAWSSSGGNPQHF
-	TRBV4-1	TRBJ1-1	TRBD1	TGCGCCAGCGGCCGGACAGGGGAGCTTGAAGCTTTCTTT	CASGRTGELEAFF
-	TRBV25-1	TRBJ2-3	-	TGTGCCAGCAGTGAATATGGCCTAGCAACAAAGGCGGCAGATACGCAGTATTTT	CASSEYGLATKAADTQYF
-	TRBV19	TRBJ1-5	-	TGTGCCAGTAGTCCGGGGGACGGGATCGATAGCAATCAGCCCCAGCATTTT	CASSPGDGIDSNQPQHF
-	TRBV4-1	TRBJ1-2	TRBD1	TGCGCCAGCAGCCGAACCCCCGGGACAGGGGGCTATGGCTACACCTTC	CASSRTPGTGGYGYTF
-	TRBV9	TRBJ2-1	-	TGTGCCAGCAGCGTGGAGGCGGGGGCGTACAATGAGCAGTTCTTC	CASSVEAGAYNEQFF
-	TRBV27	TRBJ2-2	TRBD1	TGTGCCAGCAGTATACAGGGGGGATCCGGGGAGCTGTTTTTT	CASSIQGGSGELFF
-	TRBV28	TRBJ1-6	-	TGTGCCAGCAGAGCCACAGGGCCCGGGGATTCACCCCTCCACTTT	CASRATGPGDSPLHF
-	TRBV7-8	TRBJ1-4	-	TGTGCCAGCAGGGGGGGGGTTGCAACTAATGAAAAACTGTTTTTT	CASRGGVATNEKLFF
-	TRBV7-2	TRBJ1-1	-	TGTGCCAGCAGCCCCCAGGGACTGGGGACTAACACTGAGACTTTCTTT	CASSPQGLGTNTETFF
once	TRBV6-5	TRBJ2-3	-	TGTGCCAGCAGTTACTCGATACAGTCAAGCACAGATACGCAGTATTTT	CASSYSIQSSTDTQYF
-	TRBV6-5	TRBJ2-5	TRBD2	TGTGCCAGCAGGGAGAGCGGGAGGGAGACCCAGTACTTC	CASRESGRETQYF
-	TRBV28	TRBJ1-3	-	TGTGCCAGCACCACGGGAGGTAGTTTTTCTGGAAACACCATATATTTT	CASTTGGSFSGNTIYF
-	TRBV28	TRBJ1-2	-	TGTGCCAGCAGTTTTCAGGGGCGCGGCTATGGCTACACCTTC	CASSFQGRGYGYTF
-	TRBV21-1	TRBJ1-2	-	TGTGCCAGCAGCAAAGAGGGGGGGCGGAACTATGGCTACACCTTC	CASSKEGGRNYGYTF
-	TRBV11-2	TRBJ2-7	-	TGTGCCAGCAGCTCTACCAACGAGCAGTACTTC	CASSSTNEQYF
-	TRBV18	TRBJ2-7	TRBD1	TGTGCCAGCTCACCCCGGGACAGGGGGGTTGACGAGCAGTACTTC	CASSPRDRGVDEQYF
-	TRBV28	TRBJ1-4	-	TGTGCCAGCAGTTCTCAGGCACCCCCAACTAATGAAAAACTGTTTTTT	CASSSQAPPTNEKLFF
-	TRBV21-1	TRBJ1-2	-	TGTGCCAGCAGCCCGGGGAGGGTCCATAACTATGGCTACACCTTC	CASSPGRVHNYGYTF
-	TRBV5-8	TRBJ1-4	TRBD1	TGTGCCAGCAGCATTGACAGGGGGCATGAAAAACTGTTTTTT	CASSIDRGHEKLFF
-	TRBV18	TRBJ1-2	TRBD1	TGTGCCAGCTCACCAATACAGGGGCGAGAGGGCTACACCTTC	CASSPIQGREGYTF
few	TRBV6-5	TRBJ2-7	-	TGTGCCAGCAGTTACCTACAGGGAGGGGGAGAGCAGTACTTC	CASSYLQGGGEQYF
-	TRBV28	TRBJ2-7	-	TGTGCCAGCAGTTCGCCGGGAAAAAGCTCCTACGAGCAGTACTTC	CASSSPGKSSYEQYF
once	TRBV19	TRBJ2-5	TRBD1	TGTGCCAGTAGTATAGATTTCGGGACAGGGAAAGAGACCCAGTACTTC	CASSIDFGTGKETQYF
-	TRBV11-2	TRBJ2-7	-	TGTGCCAGCAGCCCAACAGGGCACGAGCAGTACTTC	CASSPTGHEQYF
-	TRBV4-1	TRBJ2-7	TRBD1	TGCGCCAGCAGCCAACCGGGACAGATCTACGAGCAGTACTTC	CASSQPGQIYEQYF
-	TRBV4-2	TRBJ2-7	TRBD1	TGTGCCAGCAGCCTACAGGGGGCCGGGACAGGATTCGTCGAGCAGTACTTC	CASSLQGAGTGFVEQYF
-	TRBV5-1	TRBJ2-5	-	TGCGCCAGCAGCTCGGGGGGAGGGGGTAACCAAGAGACCCAGTACTTC	CASSSGGGGNQETQYF
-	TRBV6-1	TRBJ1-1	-	TGTGCCAGCATTGCTGGGGCGCCAAGGACTGAAGCTTTCTTT	CASIAGAPRTEAFF
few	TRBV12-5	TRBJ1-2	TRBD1	TGTGCTAGTGGTTTGGCCCCAGACAGGGGCTATGGCTACACCTTC	CASGLAPDRGYGYTF
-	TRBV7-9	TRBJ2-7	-	TGTGCCAGCAGCTTGACTAGTAATAACTACGAGCAGTACTTC	CASSLTSNNYEQYF
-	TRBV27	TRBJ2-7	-	TGTGCCAGCAGTTCGGCCAGGGGAAGACACAGCGAGCAGTACTTC	CASSSARGRHSEQYF
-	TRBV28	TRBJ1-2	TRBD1	TGTGCCAGCAGTTCCGGGACAGGGCAAGGCTATGGCTACACCTTC	CASSSGTGQGYGYTF
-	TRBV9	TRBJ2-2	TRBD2	TGTGCCAGCAGCGTAGTGGGACTAGCGGGGGGGTCGGCTGGCGGGGAGCTGTTTTTT	CASSVVGLAGGSAGGELFF
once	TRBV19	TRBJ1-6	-	TGTGCCAGTAGTGCCGGGACAATGAATTCACCCCTCCACTTT	CASSAGTMNSPLHF
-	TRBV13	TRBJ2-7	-	TGTGCCAGCACCCCCTACAGGATAGGACAAAACTACGAGCAGTACTTC	CASTPYRIGQNYEQYF
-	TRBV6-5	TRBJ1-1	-	TGTGCCAGCAGTTGGTCCCGGGGGACTGAAGCTTTCTTT	CASSWSRGTEAFF
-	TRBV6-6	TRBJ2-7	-	TGTGCCAGCAGTTATTCCAGACCGGACAGTTCCTACGAGCAGTACTTC	CASSYSRPDSSYEQYF
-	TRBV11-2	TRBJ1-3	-	TGTGCCAGCAGCTTAGAGCGGGGCTGGGGAAACACCATATATTTT	CASSLERGWGNTIYF
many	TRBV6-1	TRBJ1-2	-	TGTGCCAGCAGTGAAGCTTCAGGGGCTAACTATGGCTACACCTTC	CASSEASGANYGYTF
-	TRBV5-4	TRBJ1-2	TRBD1	TGTGCCAGCAGCCCCGTACAGGGGGATTACGGTGGCTACACCTTC	CASSPVQGDYGGYTF
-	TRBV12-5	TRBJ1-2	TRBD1	TGTGCTAGTGGTTCCCCAGACAGGGGACCTGGCTACACCTTC	CASGSPDRGPGYTF
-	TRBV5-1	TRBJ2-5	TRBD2	TGCGCCAGCAGCTTGGTGGCGGGGGGCCAAGAGACCCAGTACTTC	CASSLVAGGQETQYF
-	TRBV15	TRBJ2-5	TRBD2	TGTGCCACCAGCAGAGATGGGGGGGTACAAGAGACCCAGTACTTC	CATSRDGGVQETQYF